This T cell receptor beta chain is drawn from a study of T cells in localized non-small cell lung cancer. Assay used: immunoSEQ multiplex PCR; TCRdb lists only in-frame clones, some missing. The sample holds about 40,000 clones, over 70% seen once. Germline V gene data show CDR1 as SGHTA and CDR2 as FQGNSA. The CDR3 has 15 residues. The V segment lost 1 base and the J segment 3 bases; nucleotides outside the gene matches: 6. Overall study findings and caveats: Analysis by sequencing included only one tumor region, so heterogeneity remains possible. The highest T cell clonality was in uninvolved adjacent lung, above tumor. Appearing in adjacent lung were a median roughly 59 of the top 100 tumor clones. Prolonged overall survival went with higher T cell density in the blood.

A note on this clone: Its cognate antigen is unknown.

The receptor was isolated from a woman aged 40-69 years with stage I lung adenocarcinoma. The gene calls are TRBV7-2 and TRBJ2-7; TRBD2 matches 7 bases. The sequencing used peripheral blood, collected before any cancer treatment. CDR3 DNA sequence: TGTGCCAGCAGCTTAGAGGGACTACCGCTCTACGAGCAGTACTTC. This sequence encodes CASSLEGLPLYEQYF.